This T cell receptor (beta chain) was identified during a study of OX40 agonist ivuxolimab in advanced cancers. Study in general: Ivuxolimab, an agonist antibody against OX40 (CD134), was given to patients. One hepatocellular carcinoma and two cutaneous melanoma patients partially responded. Regarding the study as a whole: In CD8+ T cells, expanded clones were on average more numerous than in CD4+. Dose levels from 0.1 to 3.0 mg/kg saw CD4+ and CD8+ blood T cells expand clonally by week 6.

Concerning this clone: The target antigen is unknown.

Profiling relied on immunoSEQ multiplex PCR, and the TCRdb table lists in-frame clones only, not all of them. Among about 82,000 clones, 92% were seen once, and the ten largest hold 7% to 9.5%. Losses at the gene ends were 3 bases for V and 5 bases for J; bases not matched to a gene: 10. The CDR3 sequence is 15 residues long. The V gene's germline CDR1 is SGHTA and CDR2 FQGNSA. The J gene is TRBJ2-7, the V gene TRBV7-2, with TRBD1 identical over 7 bases. The sequenced sample was CD4+ or CD8+ T cells sorted from blood, obtained in a trial of the OX40 agonist ivuxolimab. The source of this sequence is an adult with an advanced solid tumor such as melanoma, head and neck, liver or kidney cancer. CDR3 in amino acids: CASSLYRGSPDEQYF. DNA of the CDR3: TGTGCCAGCAGCTTGTACAGGGGCTCGCCCGACGAGCAGTACTTC.